This TCR beta chain derives from a study of blood T cell repertoires in COVID-19. Overall study context: The United States, Italy and Spain provided the acute and convalescent COVID-19 samples.

CDR3 length: 15 residues. V lost 4 bases to trimming and J lost 3 bases; unmatched junction nucleotides: 6. The V gene's germline CDR1 is LGHDT and CDR2 YNNKEL (reference sequence). Original processing notes: Reference gene primer amplification in the assay estimated nucleated cell counts. The assay was immunoSEQ multiplex PCR, and TCRdb's table has in-frame clones only and misses some. V, J and clone size are taken as reported in that table, and D and trimming were inferred from the DNA itself. Among approximately 110,000 clones listed, approximately 90% were seen once. Sample: peripheral blood. The TCR sequence derives from a man aged 45-65 years with COVID-19, enrolled during active disease. This chain connects TRBV3-1 (or the pseudogene TRBV3-2) to TRBJ2-5; 9 bases align to TRBD2. The CDR3 nucleotides read TGTGCCAGCAGCCCTCGGACTAGCGAGAAAGAGACCCAGTACTTC. Protein sequence: CASSPRTSEKETQYF.